The entry below gives a single TCR beta chain sequence along with its context. Per germline, CDR1 SGHRS and CDR2 YFSETQ. V was pared by 7 bases and J by 7 bases, with 9 bases of the junction left unmatched. The CDR3 sequence is 14 residues long. This sample is drawn from a study of blood T cell repertoires in COVID-19. Per the authors' pipeline: Amplifying reference gene primers gave estimates of nucleated cell counts. The data were produced by immunoSEQ multiplex PCR, yet TCRdb's version contains in-frame clones alone and is incomplete. From that table come the V and J calls and clone size; the DNA was used to work out D and trimming. The sample holds approximately 100,000 clones, 92% seen once.

This chain uses TRBV5-1 with TRBJ2-1; TRBD2 aligns across 9 bases. Sample: peripheral blood. The origin of this receptor is a man aged 50 or older with active COVID-19. CDR3 in DNA: TGCGCCAGCTGCCCGACTAGCGGTAATAATGAGCAGTTCTTC. Its translation: CASCPTSGNNEQFF.